There are a few counts of the clone carrying this T cell receptor beta chain. The data belong to a study of cytomegalovirus exposure and HLA in healthy donors. The CDR3 contains 15 residues. Trimming cost V 6 bases and J 2 bases, with 17 bases left between them. From germline, CDR1 is SNHLY and CDR2 FYNNEI. The study ran its PCR with 60 Vbeta and 13 Jbeta primers. Libraries were prepared by immunoSEQ multiplex PCR; TCRdb keeps only in-frame clonotypes and omits some of them. The data show more than 95,000 clones, with roughly 72% seen just once and over 4.5% held by the top ten. The J gene is TRBJ2-7, the V gene TRBV2; D might be TRBD2 (7 bases). This receptor was identified in a woman aged 18-29 years in good health and CMV-seropositive. Sequencing was carried out using PBMCs. Here the CDR3 DNA reads TGTGCCAGCAGCCCAAGCGGGACATCCACCTACGAGCAGTACTTC. It yields the protein CASSPSGTSTYEQYF.